The entry below gives a single T cell receptor (beta chain) sequence along with its context. Antigen: not known. This sample stems from a study of shared clonotypes between healthy human individuals. Overall study results and limits: Sequencing depth was expected to affect clonotype sharing among donors.

Profiled with immunoSEQ multiplex PCR; TCRdb holds only in-frame clones, not every one. The table records about 2.3 million clones, approximately 93% of them present only once. Splitting of CD4+ cells produced CD45RA+ naive and CD45RA-negative memory subsets. This CDR3 comprises 15 residues. The germline V gene has CDR1 MGHRA and CDR2 YSYEKL. V trimming: 0 bases; J trimming: 6 bases; junction bases outside the gene matches: 4. This rearrangement joins TRBV4-1 to TRBJ2-7, with 11 bases that match TRBD1. This TCR was recovered from a man aged 18 to 30 in good health. Some clones in this sample may be carry-over from other donors' samples. Input material: naive CD4+ T cells from PBMCs. Subset in this sample: CD45RA+ positively selected. The CDR3 is CASSQESGTGGEQYF. The CDR3 bases are TGCGCCAGCAGCCAAGAGTCCGGGACAGGGGGCGAGCAGTACTTC.